This T cell receptor beta chain was captured by sequencing in a study of CD8 T cells in ankylosing spondylitis. The CDR3 has 14 residues. Trimming stripped 0 bases from V and 2 bases from J, with 11 bases between. The germline gives CDR1 DFQATT, CDR2 SNEGSKA (reference sequence). Notes on this clonotype: Its antigen is as yet unknown.

Overall study results and limits: Earlier authors reported some of these motif variants in reactive arthritis synovial fluid and blood. A TCR beta motif of fewer than ten highly homologous variants appeared characteristic of ankylosing spondylitis blood. Clones linked to disease, bearing a CD8+ phenotype, were relatively rare in peripheral blood. In ankylosing spondylitis patients, matched synovial fluid reportedly showed significant enrichment of disease-linked clones.

Scientists made TCR beta libraries using quantitative 5'-RACE with molecular barcodes. One entry per CDR3 protein results from TCRdb running MiXCR on the 5' RACE reads. The sample holds hundreds of thousands of distinct CDR3 sequences, over 9.5% seen once. This receptor was taken from a male donor with ankylosing spondylitis. V usage is TRBV20-1 and J usage is TRBJ2-7; tentatively, D is TRBD1 or TRBD2 (5 bases each). Sequenced material: blood, either unsorted or a sorted T cell fraction (not recorded which). The CDR3 reads CSARDRWGPYEQYF. In DNA, the CDR3 is TGCAGTGCTAGAGATCGTTGGGGACCCTACGAGCAGTACTTC.